This T cell receptor (beta chain) was retrieved from a study of regulatory T cells in long-lasting Graves disease. In its sample, this clonotype was seen a few times. What it recognizes is unknown. General study results and limits: The study found persistent patients shared more public clonotypes (over 2,500) than new patients (about 1,000).

Relying on iRepertoire HTBI primers and Arm-PCR of CDR3 regions, the team built TCR beta libraries. TCRdb re-called the multiplex PCR reads through MiXCR, storing one row per CDR3 protein. The data show roughly 420,000 distinct CDR3 sequences, with about a sixth seen just once and around 23% held by the top ten. This CDR3 is 18 amino acids long. Germline V lookup: CDR1 MDHEN, CDR2 SYDVKM. The V and J ends lost 6 bases and 0 bases respectively, with 18 bases between them. Time point noted: newly diagnosed GD, antithyroid drugs for less than 3 months. PBMCs were the source of the RNA used for TCR sequencing. Roughly 8.2-milliliter peripheral blood samples went into EDTA tubes. The data were also submitted as part of a second study, on T cells in Graves' hyperthyroidism and ophthalmopathy. This second study says: A model built on 13 V-J features separated ophthalmopathy from stable hyperthyroidism. Ophthalmopathy prediction by the model preceded onset by a median 6.5 months.

J is TRBJ2-6 and V is TRBV28, with D tentatively TRBD2 (7 bases). This TCR came from a woman younger than 30 with Graves disease. Material: peripheral blood mononuclear cells (PBMCs), obtained at new diagnosis, from a patient treated with antithyroid drugs. The CDR3 sequence is CASSSPGGPPSGANVLTF. The CDR3 DNA reads as TGTGCCAGCAGCAGCCCGGGGGGCCCACCCTCTGGGGCCAACGTCCTGACTTTC.